Presented here are 29 T cell receptor beta chains from one specimen sequenced in a study of blood T cells in healthy people across ages. Combining a sample-barcoded 5' primer with a J-beta primer mix, a second PCR ran for 7 to 11 cycles. Each CDR3 protein gets one entry after TCRdb re-called the 5' RACE reads with MiXCR. Here the sample spans approximately 690,000 distinct CDR3 sequences, 40% to 50% being singletons. Sequenced sample: blood. The receptors come from an elderly man in good health.

A note on this clonotype: A read error may produce the germline difference seen at one junction end. V gene TRBV7-2 combines with J gene TRBJ2-3, with D possibly TRBD1 on 6 matching bases. CDR1 SGHTA and CDR2 FQGNSA come from the germline V gene. This CDR3 comprises 14 residues. The CDR3 loop is CAGSFGQGSDTQYF. The DNA for the CDR3 is TGTGCCGGCAGCTTTGGGCAGGGGTCAGATACGCAGTATTTT.

With regard to this clonotype: This clone may be a read error of a much larger clone one base away. The V gene is TRBV12-3 or TRBV12-4, the J gene TRBJ2-3; D is unresolved. The CDR3 covers 12 residues. Trimming removed 4 bases from V and 2 bases from J, with 4 bases in between. This CDR3 is CASSYNTDTQYF. The CDR3 coding sequence is TGTGCCAGCAGTTATAACACAGATACGCAGTATTTT.

The J gene is TRBJ2-7, the V gene TRBV18; TRBD2 aligns across 9 bases. The CDR3 totals 18 residues. CDR1 is KGHSH and CDR2 is LQKENI in the germline V gene. The junction had 10 bases not matched to a gene; V was cut back by 1 base and J by 0 bases. CDR3 DNA: TGTGCCAGCTCACCACGGGGTAGCGGGGGCCCTAGCTCCTACGAGCAGTACTTC. Protein sequence: CASSPRGSGGPSSYEQYF.

This clonotype has just a few counts. J is TRBJ2-7 and V is TRBV5-1; D is ambiguous. CDR1 is SGHRS and CDR2 is YFSETQ in the germline V gene. The CDR3 extends over 14 amino acids. Deletions cut 0 bases from V and 0 bases from J, with 7 bases between. CDR3: CASSLVVNSYEQYF. CDR3 nucleotides: TGCGCCAGCAGCTTGGTGGTGAACTCCTACGAGCAGTACTTC.

There are a few counts of this clonotype. This chain joins TRBV5-1 and TRBJ1-1; D is unclear. CDR1 and CDR2 (germline): SGHRS, YFSETQ. The CDR3 loop spans 15 amino acids. V was shortened by 0 bases and J by 0 bases, with 9 bases between the two germline ends. CDR3 sequence: CASSLVSGLNTEAFF. CDR3 coding DNA: TGCGCCAGCAGCTTGGTGTCTGGGTTGAACACTGAAGCTTTCTTT.

The table lists this clonotype with a few counts. The chain links TRBV14 to TRBJ2-1; 9 bases align to TRBD2. Germline V lookup: CDR1 SGHDN, CDR2 FVKESK. J was trimmed by 9 bases and V by 3 bases; bases with no gene match: 6. The CDR3 is 14 amino acids. DNA of the CDR3: TGTGCCAGCAGCCATCAAGGCGGGGGGGGTGAGCAGTTCTTC. Translated: CASSHQGGGGEQFF.

This clonotype was detected a few times. This chain links TRBV2 with TRBJ1-1, with D possibly being TRBD1 (5 bases). The CDR3 consists of 11 residues. Germline assignment: CDR1 SNHLY and CDR2 FYNNEI. The germline V and J ends were trimmed by 4 bases and 9 bases, with 9 bases remaining between them. DNA for the CDR3: TGTGCCAGCAGTGTAGGGGTTAAAGCTTTCTTT. Translating it yields CASSVGVKAFF. Filled out from reference TRBV2 and TRBJ1-1, the complete variable domain reads EPEVTQTPSHQVTQMGQEVILRCVPISNHLYFYWYRQILGQKVEFLVSFYNNEISEKSEIFDDQFSVERPDGSNFTLKIRSTKLEDSAMYFCASSVGVKAFFGQGTRLTVV.

The rearrangement links TRBV4-3 to TRBJ2-5, with D unclear. Germline values: CDR1 LGHNA, CDR2 YSLEER. The CDR3 is 14 residues long. V gave up 3 bases and J gave up 2 bases, with 10 bases separating them. The CDR3 sequence is CASSQSGRQETQYF. The DNA for the CDR3 is TGCGCCAGCAGCCAGTCTGGACGGCAAGAGACCCAGTACTTC.

As to this clonotype: A read error may produce the germline difference seen at one junction end. The genes are TRBV5-1 and TRBJ2-7; D possibly matches TRBD1 or TRBD2 (5 bases each). The V gene's germline CDR1 is SGHRS and CDR2 YFSETQ. The CDR3 has 13 amino acids. CDR3: CASSSRDVYGQYF. CDR3 bases: TGCGCCAGCAGCTCGAGGGACGTATACGGGCAGTACTTC.

This clonotype was recorded a few times. The V call is TRBV20-1, the J call TRBJ2-7; D gene uncertain. The length of the CDR3 is 14 residues. Trimming took 3 bases from V and 0 from J, leaving 12 bases between them. Looked up from germline, CDR1 is DFQATT and CDR2 is SNEGSKA (reference sequence). In nucleotides, the CDR3 is TGCAGTGCTAGGGTGGACGCTACCTCCTACGAGCAGTACTTC. This sequence encodes CSARVDATSYEQYF.

The chain employs TRBV5-1 and TRBJ2-1; 10 nucleotides agree with TRBD2. The J segment lost 6 bases and the V segment lost 4 bases, leaving 7 bases of the junction unmatched. Germline V gives CDR1 SGHRS, CDR2 YFSETQ. The CDR3 sequence is 15 residues long. The CDR3, as DNA: TGCGCCAGCAGCCCTAGCGGGGGAGGATTCAATGAGCAGTTCTTC. Residues: CASSPSGGGFNEQFF. The full variable domain, in which reference TRBV5-1 and TRBJ2-1 provide the parts outside the CDR3, is KAGVTQTPRYLIKTRGQQVTLSCSPISGHRSVSWYQQTPGQGLQFLFEYFSETQRNKGNFPGRFSGRQFSNSRSEMNVSTLELGDSALYLCASSPSGGGFNEQFFGPGTRLTVL.

This clonotype showed up just a few times. The chain employs TRBV10-3 and TRBJ1-5; no firm D call. V lost 3 bases, J lost 4 bases, and 4 bases lay in between. Germline CDR1 and CDR2: ENHRY and SYGVKD. The CDR3 consists of 12 residues. This chain's CDR3 is CAISDGNQPQHF. CDR3 bases: TGTGCCATCAGTGACGGGAATCAGCCCCAGCATTTT.

In this sample, this clonotype turned up a few times. The chain is built from TRBV3-1 and TRBJ2-3, with 11 bases fitting TRBD1. The germline gives CDR1 LGHDT, CDR2 YNNKEL (reference sequence). V dropped 4 bases and J dropped 5; count of bases not matched to a gene: 2. The CDR3 is 14 residues long. The CDR3 region is CASSLGQGEDTQYF. CDR3 nucleotide sequence: TGTGCCAGCAGCCTGGGACAGGGGGAAGATACGCAGTATTTT.

This clonotype was seen more than once but under ten times. This chain connects TRBV7-2 to TRBJ1-1; possibly TRBD1 for D (6 bases). V lost 7 bases to trimming and J lost 3 bases, with 18 bases between them. CDR3 length equals 15 residues. Germline V lookup: CDR1 SGHTA, CDR2 FQGNSA. Here the CDR3 reads CASTLEGGRDTEAFF. For the CDR3, the DNA is TGTGCCAGCACCCTAGAGGGGGGTAGGGACACTGAAGCTTTCTTT.

This chain connects TRBV9 to TRBJ1-1; maybe TRBD1 (5 bases). The CDR3 sequence is 15 residues long. The germline gives CDR1 SGDLS, CDR2 YYNGEE. V lost 0 bases and J 2 bases, leaving 11 bases between the germline ends. This CDR3 is CASSVGGQTNTEAFF. CDR3 coding DNA: TGTGCCAGCAGCGTAGGAGGACAAACTAACACTGAAGCTTTCTTT.

The V and J genes are TRBV5-4 and TRBJ1-2, with D tentatively TRBD1 (6 bases). Germline CDR1 reads SGHNT; CDR2 reads YYREEE (reference sequence). Trimming took 4 bases from V and 2 from J, leaving 15 bases between them. The CDR3 is made up of 15 amino acids. The CDR3 reads CASSPTAGANYGYTF. CDR3 DNA sequence: TGTGCCAGCAGCCCGACGGCGGGGGCGAACTATGGCTACACCTTC.

This clonotype has just a few counts. V gene TRBV12-3 or TRBV12-4 combines with J gene TRBJ2-1; the match to TRBD2 covers 7 bases. J lost 7 bases, V lost 6 bases, and 12 bases had no gene match. The CDR3 has 15 amino acids. The CDR3 nucleotides read TGTGCCAGCAGACGCGGTGGACTAGTGGCGAATGAGCAGTTCTTC. This encodes CASRRGGLVANEQFF.

For this clonotype: At one of its ends the junction is not consistent with the germline gene, which may arise from a read error. The J gene is TRBJ1-6, the V gene TRBV14, with TRBD1 identical over 10 bases. CDR3 length: 16 amino acids. Germline V lookup: CDR1 SGHDN, CDR2 FVKESK. The CDR3 sequence: CASSTVTGGRNSPLHF. The CDR3 nucleotides read TGCGCCAGCAGCACGGTGACAGGGGGCCGGAATTCACCCCTCCACTTT.

This clonotype was counted between two and nine times. CDR3 sequence: CASSISGTSTDTQYF. The DNA of the CDR3 is TGTGCCAGCAGTATTAGCGGGACTAGCACAGATACGCAGTATTTT. The chain links TRBV12-3 or TRBV12-4 to TRBJ2-3; TRBD2 matches at 8 bases. The trim removed 5 bases at V and 0 bases at J, leaving 4 bases unmatched. The CDR3 totals 15 residues.

This clonotype was seen more than once but under ten times. The J gene is TRBJ2-4, the V gene TRBV7-9; 8 nucleotides line up with TRBD2. Germline V lookup: CDR1 SEHNR, CDR2 FQNEAQ (reference sequence). The CDR3 extends over 16 amino acids. V shed 5 bases and J 9 bases; nucleotides not matched to a gene: 15. The chain's CDR3 is CASSTGAGEVVSIQYF. The CDR3 DNA sequence: TGTGCCAGCAGCACGGGAGCGGGAGAAGTAGTAAGCATTCAGTACTTC.

Many counts were recorded for this clonotype. V gene TRBV12-3 or TRBV12-4 combines with J gene TRBJ2-7, with D maybe TRBD1 (6 bases). The CDR3 is 12 amino acids. Trimming took off 3 bases at V and 7 bases at J, with 10 bases between the two ends. Here the CDR3 reads CASSFWGQEQYF. The DNA for the CDR3 is TGTGCCAGCAGTTTTTGGGGGCAAGAGCAGTACTTC.

This clonotype turned up a few times. This sequence joins TRBV20-1 and TRBJ2-6, with 8 bases matching TRBD1. The germline V gene encodes CDR1 DFQATT and CDR2 SNEGSKA (reference sequence). Trimming cost V 1 base and J 4 bases; bases outside gene matches: 9. The CDR3 contains 17 residues. The chain's CDR3 is CSARGFQGASGANVLTF. The CDR3 nucleotides are TGCAGTGCTAGAGGGTTCCAGGGGGCCTCAGGGGCCAACGTCCTGACTTTC.

This clonotype was seen many times. The J gene is TRBJ2-3, the V gene TRBV29-1, with TRBD1 identical over 9 bases. V lost 4 bases and J lost 4; bases outside the gene matches: 3. Germline V gives CDR1 SQVTM, CDR2 ANQGSEA. This CDR3 has 13 residues. The CDR3 spells CSVGDRVPDTQYF. The DNA for the CDR3 is TGCAGCGTTGGGGACAGGGTCCCAGATACGCAGTATTTT.

This clonotype has just one count. J is TRBJ2-2 and V is TRBV14, with 10 positions matching TRBD2. Losses at the gene ends were 4 bases for V and 0 bases for J; bases not matched to a gene: 17. Looked up from germline, CDR1 is SGHDN and CDR2 is FVKESK. The CDR3 length is 21 residues. For the CDR3, the DNA is TGTGCCAGCAGCCCACGAAGCGGGAGGGTCCACGGACTCGCGAACACCGGGGAGCTGTTTTTT. Its protein product is CASSPRSGRVHGLANTGELFF.

Details on this clonotype: A read error is possible here, since a much larger clone lies one base away. V usage is TRBV29-1 and J usage is TRBJ2-6, with D perhaps TRBD1 (5 bases). CDR1 SQVTM and CDR2 ANQGSEA come from the germline V gene. The V gene lost 8 bases and the J gene lost 0 bases, with 14 bases spanning the gap. This CDR3 has 15 residues. The CDR3 sequence: CSTRGSLSGANVLTF. The DNA for the CDR3 is TGCAGCACAAGGGGCAGTCTCTCTGGGGCCAACGTCCTGACTTTC.

This clonotype was found a few times. The genes are TRBV2 and TRBJ2-5, with TRBD2 matching 7 bases. Germline trimming cut 5 bases from V and 5 bases from J; bases unmatched to any gene: 5. CDR3 length equals 13 residues. Germline V gene sequence: CDR1 SNHLY, CDR2 FYNNEI. The chain's CDR3 is CASSSTSVETQYF. In DNA, the CDR3 is TGTGCCAGCAGTAGTACTAGCGTCGAGACCCAGTACTTC.

The chain employs TRBV4-1 and TRBJ2-1, with a possible D match to TRBD2 (6 bases). The CDR3 length is 16 residues. With 0 bases removed from V and 13 bases from J, the gap between germline ends came to 22 bases. The V gene's germline CDR1 is MGHRA and CDR2 YSYEKL. DNA for the CDR3: TGCGCCAGCAGCCAAGATACTAGCACCCCGCGAGAGACCCAGTTCTTC. Its protein is CASSQDTSTPRETQFF.

Regarding this clonotype: A read error may explain this, as a much larger clone is one base away. The chain has TRBV4-1 and TRBJ2-3; tentatively, D is TRBD1 or TRBD2 (5 bases each). Germline CDR1 and CDR2: MGHRA and YSYEKL. The CDR3 has 17 residues. Trimming removed 2 bases from V and 0 bases from J, with 15 bases in between. The CDR3 loop is CASSQYPRGRSTDTQYF. In DNA form, the CDR3 reads TGCGCCAGCAGCCAATATCCCCGGGGCCGCAGCACAGATACGCAGTATTTT.

This clonotype was counted between two and nine times. The chain carries TRBV7-2 and TRBJ2-1; D call uncertain. There are 15 residues in the CDR3. The V end lost 1 base, the J end lost 9 bases, and 16 bases lay between the germline ends. Germline CDR1 is SGHTA and CDR2 is FQGNSA. The CDR3 DNA reads as TGTGCCAGCAGCTTAGTGTCCGTTGGGGTGCCTGAGCAGTTCTTC. Amino acids: CASSLVSVGVPEQFF.